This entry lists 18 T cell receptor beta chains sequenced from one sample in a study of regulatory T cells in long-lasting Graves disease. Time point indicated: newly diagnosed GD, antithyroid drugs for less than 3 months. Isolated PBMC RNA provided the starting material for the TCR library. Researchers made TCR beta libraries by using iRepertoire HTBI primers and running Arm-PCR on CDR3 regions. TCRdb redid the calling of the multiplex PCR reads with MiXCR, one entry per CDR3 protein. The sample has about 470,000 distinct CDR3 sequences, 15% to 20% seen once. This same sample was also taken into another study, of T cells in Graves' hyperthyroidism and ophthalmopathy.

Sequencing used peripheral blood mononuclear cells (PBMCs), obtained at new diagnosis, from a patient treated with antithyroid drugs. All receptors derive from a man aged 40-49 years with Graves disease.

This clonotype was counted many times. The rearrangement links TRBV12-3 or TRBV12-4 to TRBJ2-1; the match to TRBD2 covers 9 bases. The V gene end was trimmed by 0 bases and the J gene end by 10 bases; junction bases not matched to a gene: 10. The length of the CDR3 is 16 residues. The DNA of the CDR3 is TGTGCCAGCAGTTTAGCGATTAGCGGGGGAGCGAAAGAGCAGTTCTTC. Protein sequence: CASSLAISGGAKEQFF.

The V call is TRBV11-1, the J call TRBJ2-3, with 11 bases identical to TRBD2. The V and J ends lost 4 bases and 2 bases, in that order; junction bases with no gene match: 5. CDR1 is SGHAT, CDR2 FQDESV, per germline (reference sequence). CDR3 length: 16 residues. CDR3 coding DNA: TGTGCCAGCAGCTATAGCGGGAGGGCCGTCACAGATACGCAGTATTTT. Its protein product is CASSYSGRAVTDTQYF.

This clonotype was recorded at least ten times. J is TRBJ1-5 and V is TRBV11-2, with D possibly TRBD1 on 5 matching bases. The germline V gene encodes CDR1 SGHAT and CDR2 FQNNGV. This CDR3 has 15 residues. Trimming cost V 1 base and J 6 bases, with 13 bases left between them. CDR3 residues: CASSLGSGRGQPQHF. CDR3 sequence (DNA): TGTGCCAGCAGCTTAGGTTCGGGGCGGGGTCAGCCCCAGCATTTT. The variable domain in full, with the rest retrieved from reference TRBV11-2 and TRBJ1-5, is EAGVAQSPRYKIIEKRQSVAFWCNPISGHATLYWYQQILGQGPKLLIQFQNNGVVDDSQLPKDRFSAERLKGVDSTLKIQPAKLEDSAVYLCASSLGSGRGQPQHFGDGTRLSIL.

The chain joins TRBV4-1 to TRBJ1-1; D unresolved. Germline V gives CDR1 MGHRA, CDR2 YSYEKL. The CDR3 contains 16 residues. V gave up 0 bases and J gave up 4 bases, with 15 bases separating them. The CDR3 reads CASSQDIGPGSTEAFF. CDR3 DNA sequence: TGCGCCAGCAGCCAAGACATCGGCCCTGGGAGCACTGAAGCTTTCTTT.

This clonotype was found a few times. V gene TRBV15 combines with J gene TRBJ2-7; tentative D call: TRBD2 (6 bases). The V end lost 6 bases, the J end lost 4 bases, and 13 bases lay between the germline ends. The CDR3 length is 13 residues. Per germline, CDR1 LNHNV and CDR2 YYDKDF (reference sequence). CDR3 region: CATSRGKTYEQYF. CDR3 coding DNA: TGTGCCACCAGTCGCGGGAAAACTTACGAGCAGTACTTC.

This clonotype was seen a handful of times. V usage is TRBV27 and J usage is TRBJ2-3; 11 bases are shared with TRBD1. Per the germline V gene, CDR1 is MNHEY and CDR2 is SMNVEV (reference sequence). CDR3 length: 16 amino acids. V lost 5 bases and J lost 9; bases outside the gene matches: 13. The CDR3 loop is CASSPTRTGGGDTQYF. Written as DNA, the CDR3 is TGTGCCAGCAGTCCCACCCGGACAGGGGGCGGGGACACGCAGTATTTT.

Written as DNA, the CDR3 is TGCGCCAGCAGCTTGAGGGCGACAGTCCGAGAGACCCAGTACTTC. It translates to CASSLRATVRETQYF. This chain links TRBV5-1 with TRBJ2-5, with TRBD1 as a possible D gene (5 bases). Between the trimmed V and J ends, which lost 1 base and 4 bases, there was a span of 14 bases. The CDR3 is 15 amino acids. Per the germline V gene, CDR1 is SGHRS and CDR2 is YFSETQ.

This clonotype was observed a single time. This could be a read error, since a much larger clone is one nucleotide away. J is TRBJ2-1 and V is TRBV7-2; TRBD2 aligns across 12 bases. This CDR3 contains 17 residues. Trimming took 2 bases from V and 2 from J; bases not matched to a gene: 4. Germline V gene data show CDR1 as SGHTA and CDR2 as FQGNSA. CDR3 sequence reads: CASSLLAGGSPYNEQFF. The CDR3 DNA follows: TGTGCCAGCAGCTTACTAGCGGGAGGGAGCCCCTACAATGAGCAGTTCTTC.

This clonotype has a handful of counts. The CDR3 region is CASSQGTASNQPQHF. In DNA, the CDR3 is TGCGCCAGCAGCCAAGGGACAGCTAGCAATCAGCCCCAGCATTTT. J is TRBJ1-5 and V is TRBV5-1, with 7 bases aligning to TRBD1. Looked up from germline, CDR1 is SGHRS and CDR2 is YFSETQ. The CDR3 loop spans 15 amino acids. V shed 4 bases and J 0 bases; nucleotides not matched to a gene: 4.

In DNA, the CDR3 is TGTGCCAGCAGCTTGGCCAGGTCTAACTATGGCTACACCTTC. Translated: CASSLARSNYGYTF. This rearrangement joins TRBV5-6 to TRBJ1-2; D is unclear. V gave up 0 bases and J gave up 0 bases, with 6 bases separating them. The CDR3 loop spans 14 amino acids. Germline CDR1 and CDR2: SGHDT and YYEEEE.

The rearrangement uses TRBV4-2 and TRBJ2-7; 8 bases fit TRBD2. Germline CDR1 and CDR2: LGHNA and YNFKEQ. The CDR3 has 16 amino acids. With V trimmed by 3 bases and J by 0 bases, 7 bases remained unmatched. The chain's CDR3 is CASSQVRGGLSYEQYF. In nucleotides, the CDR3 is TGTGCCAGCAGCCAGGTTCGCGGGGGGCTCTCCTACGAGCAGTACTTC.

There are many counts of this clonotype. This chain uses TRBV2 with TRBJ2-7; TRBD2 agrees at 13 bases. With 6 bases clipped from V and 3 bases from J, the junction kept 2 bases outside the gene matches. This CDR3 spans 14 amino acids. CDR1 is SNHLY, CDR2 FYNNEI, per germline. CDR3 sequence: CASSGLAGVYEQYF. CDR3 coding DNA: TGTGCCAGCAGCGGACTAGCGGGAGTCTACGAGCAGTACTTC. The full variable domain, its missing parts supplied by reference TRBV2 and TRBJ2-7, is EPEVTQTPSHQVTQMGQEVILRCVPISNHLYFYWYRQILGQKVEFLVSFYNNEISEKSEIFDDQFSVERPDGSNFTLKIRSTKLEDSAMYFCASSGLAGVYEQYFGPGTRLTVT.

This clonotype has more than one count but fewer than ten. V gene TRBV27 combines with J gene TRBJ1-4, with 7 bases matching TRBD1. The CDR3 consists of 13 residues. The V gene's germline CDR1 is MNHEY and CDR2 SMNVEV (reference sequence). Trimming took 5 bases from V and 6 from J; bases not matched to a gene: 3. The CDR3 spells CASSTQGDEKLFF. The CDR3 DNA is TGTGCCAGCAGTACCCAGGGGGATGAAAAACTGTTTTTT.

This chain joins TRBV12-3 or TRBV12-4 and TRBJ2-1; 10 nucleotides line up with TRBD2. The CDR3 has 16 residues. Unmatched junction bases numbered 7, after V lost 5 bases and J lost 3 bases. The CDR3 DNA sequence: TGTGCCAGCAGTGCCTCTAGCGGGAGTGGCTACAATGAGCAGTTCTTC. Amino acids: CASSASSGSGYNEQFF.

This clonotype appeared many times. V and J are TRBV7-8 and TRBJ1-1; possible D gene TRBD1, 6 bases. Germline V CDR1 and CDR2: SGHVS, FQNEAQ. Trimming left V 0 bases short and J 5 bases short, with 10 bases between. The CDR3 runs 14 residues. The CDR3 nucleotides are TGTGCCAGCAGCTTAGCACAGGGACCAACTGAAGCTTTCTTT. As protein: CASSLAQGPTEAFF.

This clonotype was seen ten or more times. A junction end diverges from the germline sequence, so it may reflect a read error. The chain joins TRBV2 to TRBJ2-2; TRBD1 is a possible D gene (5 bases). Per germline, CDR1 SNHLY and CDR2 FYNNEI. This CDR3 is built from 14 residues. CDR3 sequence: CARSGAIVTGELFF. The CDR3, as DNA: TGTGCCAGAAGTGGGGCTATCGTCACCGGGGAGCTGTTTTTT.

The CDR3 spells CASSYREDTGELFF. The CDR3 coding sequence is TGTGCCAGCAGCTATCGGGAGGACACCGGGGAGCTGTTTTTT. This chain links TRBV27 with TRBJ2-2, with 7 positions matching TRBD2. V shed 6 bases, J shed 3 bases, and the junction held 4 bases outside the gene matches. The CDR3 is 14 amino acids. The germline V gene has CDR1 MNHEY and CDR2 SMNVEV (reference sequence).

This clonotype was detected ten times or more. The CDR3 region is CASKGLRTETQYF. CDR3 DNA sequence: TGTGCCAGCAAGGGGTTGAGGACAGAGACCCAGTACTTC. The V gene is TRBV3-1, the J gene TRBJ2-5; TRBD1 might be the D (5 bases). This CDR3 has 13 amino acids. Germline-derived CDR1 and CDR2 are LGHDT and YNNKEL (reference sequence). Trimming left V 7 bases short and J 4 bases short, with 13 bases between.